Listed below are T cell receptor beta chains from one sample, sequenced in a study of blood T cell repertoires in COVID-19. The data were produced by immunoSEQ multiplex PCR, yet TCRdb's version contains in-frame clones alone and is incomplete. The sample lists approximately 280,000 clones, 89% seen once, with 2% to 2.5% in the top ten. The sequenced sample was peripheral blood. Receptor source: a man in his forties or fifties with acute or convalescent COVID-19. Each CDR3 is given with its conserved first and last residue. Each record gives: CDR3 DNA, CDR3 protein, CDR3 length, V gene, J gene, clone size, D gene. The D gene is left open where the match is weak. For some rows the clone size is stated as once, few or many, or as a class when expanded; others skip it.

DNA: TGCGCCAGCAGCTTGGGTCCTAGCGCGAATCAGCCCCAGCATTTT
CDR3: CASSLGPSANQPQHF
length: 15
V: TRBV5-1
J: TRBJ1-5
size: -
D: -

DNA: TGTGCCAGCAGCCCTAGGGCGGGCTACGAGCAGTACTTC
CDR3: CASSPRAGYEQYF
length: 13
V: TRBV7-2
J: TRBJ2-7
size: -
D: -

DNA: TGCAGTGCTAGTGGACAGGACCAAGAGACCCAGTACTTC
CDR3: CSASGQDQETQYF
length: 13
V: TRBV20-1
J: TRBJ2-5
size: -
D: TRBD1

DNA: TGTGCTAGTGCGGGGAGCGGCTATGGCTACACCTTC
CDR3: CASAGSGYGYTF
length: 12
V: TRBV12-5
J: TRBJ1-2
size: -
D: -

DNA: TGTGCCAGCAGTTTATTCGGGGACAGGATCGCTGAAGCTTTCTTT
CDR3: CASSLFGDRIAEAFF
length: 15
V: TRBV27
J: TRBJ1-1
size: -
D: TRBD1

DNA: TGTGCCTCCCCTCAGGGGAGACCGGAGACCCAGTACTTC
CDR3: CASPQGRPETQYF
length: 13
V: TRBV7-9
J: TRBJ2-5
size: -
D: -

DNA: TGTGCCAGCAGTGAACCCCATCCTTACAGGGGCAATCAGCCCCAGCATTTT
CDR3: CASSEPHPYRGNQPQHF
length: 17
V: TRBV6-1
J: TRBJ1-5
size: -
D: -

DNA: TGTGCCAGCAGCTTTATGGCCGAAGCGGACTATGGCTACACCTTC
CDR3: CASSFMAEADYGYTF
length: 15
V: TRBV5-4
J: TRBJ1-2
size: -
D: -

DNA: TGTGCCAGCAGCTCGACAGGGAATCAGCCCCAGCATTTT
CDR3: CASSSTGNQPQHF
length: 13
V: TRBV5-5
J: TRBJ1-5
size: many
D: TRBD1

DNA: TGTGCCTGGAGGACACAGGGATGGGAGACCCAGTACTTC
CDR3: CAWRTQGWETQYF
length: 13
V: TRBV30
J: TRBJ2-5
size: -
D: -

DNA: TGCGCCAGCACCGCAGCCTACGAGCAGTACTTC
CDR3: CASTAAYEQYF
length: 11
V: TRBV5-1
J: TRBJ2-7
size: -
D: -

DNA: TGTGCCAGCAGCCAAGATTTAAGCGGCAGGGAAGCTTTCTTT
CDR3: CASSQDLSGREAFF
length: 14
V: TRBV3-1/TRBV3-2
J: TRBJ1-1
size: -
D: -

DNA: TGTGCCAGCAGCGTTTCCGGGACATATAACACCGGGGAGCTGTTTTTT
CDR3: CASSVSGTYNTGELFF
length: 16
V: TRBV5-4
J: TRBJ2-2
size: -
D: -

DNA: TGCGCCAGCACCACTGGGAGCTCTGGAAACACCATATATTTT
CDR3: CASTTGSSGNTIYF
length: 14
V: TRBV10-2
J: TRBJ1-3
size: -
D: -

DNA: TGTGCCAGCAGTGATCAGGGTAGCACTGAAGCTTTCTTT
CDR3: CASSDQGSTEAFF
length: 13
V: TRBV2
J: TRBJ1-1
size: -
D: -

DNA: TGTGCCAGCAGCGTGGCGGGGGGCTCACCCCTCCACTTT
CDR3: CASSVAGGSPLHF
length: 13
V: TRBV5-6
J: TRBJ1-6
size: -
D: -

DNA: TGTGCCAGCAGCTCCGGCGGGGTCTCCTACAATGAGCAGTTCTTC
CDR3: CASSSGGVSYNEQFF
length: 15
V: TRBV7-9
J: TRBJ2-1
size: few
D: -

DNA: TGTGCCAGCAGCTTGATGGACACCTTTAATGAAAAACTGTTTTTT
CDR3: CASSLMDTFNEKLFF
length: 15
V: TRBV5-5
J: TRBJ1-4
size: -
D: -

DNA: TGTGCCAGCAGTCCACCGGGGACAGTTTTTAGAACCGGGGAGCTGTTTTTT
CDR3: CASSPPGTVFRTGELFF
length: 17
V: TRBV6-6
J: TRBJ2-2
size: -
D: TRBD1

DNA: TGTGCCAGCAGATCCACCACGGGAGAATGGGAGACCCAGTACTTC
CDR3: CASRSTTGEWETQYF
length: 15
V: TRBV3-1/TRBV3-2
J: TRBJ2-5
size: -
D: -

DNA: TGCGCCAGCAGGGGACAGGGCTCCTACGAGCAGTACTTC
CDR3: CASRGQGSYEQYF
length: 13
V: TRBV5-1
J: TRBJ2-7
size: -
D: TRBD1

DNA: TGTGCCAGCTCACTGCGGCCCGAAGAGACCCAGTACTTC
CDR3: CASSLRPEETQYF
length: 13
V: TRBV18
J: TRBJ2-5
size: -
D: -